This is a list of T cell receptor beta chains from one sample in a study of shared clonotypes between healthy human individuals. Here immunoSEQ multiplex PCR was the method, and the copy in TCRdb shows in-frame clones only, minus some. This table has roughly 1,800,000 clones, roughly 95% appearing once. What was sequenced was naive CD8+ T cells sorted from blood. Source of these receptors: a young man in good health. Each CDR3 is given with its conserved first and last residue. The D gene is left open where the match is weak. For some rows the clone size is stated as once, few or many, or as a class when expanded; others skip it.

14	TRBV5-6	.	TRBJ1-1	.	CASSLAPGPDEAFF	TGTGCCAGCAGCCTGGCTCCCGGACCCGATGAAGCTTTCTTT
13	TRBV19	.	TRBJ1-4	.	CASRGATNEKLFF	TGTGCCAGTCGAGGAGCAACTAATGAAAAACTGTTTTTT
15	TRBV2	.	TRBJ1-3	.	CASSGDTISGNTIYF	TGTGCCAGCAGTGGAGATACAATCTCTGGAAACACCATATATTTT
12	TRBV10-2	.	TRBJ2-7	once	CASSVTSYEQYF	TGCGCCAGCAGCGTTACCTCCTACGAGCAGTACTTC
12	TRBV7-9	.	TRBJ1-6	.	CASSPLQGPLHF	TGTGCCAGCAGCCCACTACAGGGACCCCTCCACTTT
13	TRBV11-2	.	TRBJ1-1	.	CASSFGGDTEAFF	TGTGCCAGCAGCTTTGGGGGGGACACTGAAGCTTTCTTT
15	TRBV7-2	.	TRBJ1-1	.	CASSLRGGLHTEAFF	TGTGCCAGCAGCTTAAGGGGGGGGCTTCACACTGAAGCTTTCTTT
16	TRBV19	.	TRBJ1-4	.	CASSIADRQGYEKLFF	TGTGCCAGTAGTATCGCCGACCGGCAGGGTTACGAAAAACTGTTTTTT
15	TRBV5-4	TRBD2	TRBJ2-3	.	CASRTTSGKTDTQYF	TGTGCCAGCAGGACTACTAGCGGGAAAACAGATACGCAGTATTTT
13	TRBV10-3	.	TRBJ1-2	.	CAIGKTADYGYTF	TGTGCCATCGGAAAGACTGCTGACTATGGCTACACCTTC
15	TRBV7-9	.	TRBJ2-1	.	CASSLQNRVGYEQFF	TGTGCCAGCAGCTTACAAAACAGGGTAGGATATGAGCAGTTCTTC
14	TRBV21-1	.	TRBJ2-5	.	CASSIERVIETQYF	TGTGCCAGCAGCATTGAGAGAGTCATAGAGACCCAGTACTTC
15	TRBV27	TRBD2	TRBJ2-5	.	CASSSSGGAGETQYF	TGTGCCAGCAGTTCTAGCGGGGGGGCCGGAGAGACCCAGTACTTC
14	TRBV6-5	.	TRBJ2-7	.	CASTLRDSSYEQYF	TGTGCCAGCACCTTACGGGACTCCTCCTACGAGCAGTACTTC
14	TRBV18	.	TRBJ2-7	.	CASSPPLAPYEQYF	TGTGCCAGCTCACCCCCGCTGGCCCCCTACGAGCAGTACTTC
15	TRBV30	.	TRBJ2-3	.	CACLYGEVGTDTQYF	TGTGCCTGCCTTTACGGGGAGGTGGGCACAGATACGCAGTATTTT
13	TRBV27	.	TRBJ2-7	.	CASSLSWGYEQYF	TGTGCCAGCAGTTTAAGTTGGGGCTACGAGCAGTACTTC
11	TRBV29-1	.	TRBJ1-2	.	CSVVVNYGYTF	TGCAGCGTTGTGGTTAACTATGGCTACACCTTC
15	TRBV14	.	TRBJ1-6	.	CASSRQSSYNSPLHF	TGTGCCAGCAGCCGTCAGAGCTCCTATAATTCACCCCTCCACTTT
16	TRBV7-9	.	TRBJ2-3	.	CASSFKAGVSTDTQYF	TGTGCCAGCAGCTTTAAGGCGGGCGTTAGCACAGATACGCAGTATTTT
15	TRBV29-1	TRBD2	TRBJ2-1	.	CSVEDPREAANEQFF	TGCAGCGTTGAAGATCCGCGGGAGGCCGCTAATGAGCAGTTCTTC
14	TRBV9	TRBD1	TRBJ1-6	.	CASSPGGGNSPLHF	TGTGCCAGCAGCCCAGGGGGAGGGAATTCACCCCTCCACTTT
13	TRBV11-2	.	TRBJ2-7	.	CASSFSAEYEQYF	TGTGCCAGCAGCTTTTCGGCAGAGTACGAGCAGTACTTC
15	TRBV5-6	TRBD1	TRBJ2-1	.	CASSLTGDPFDEQFF	TGTGCCAGCAGCTTGACAGGGGACCCCTTCGATGAGCAGTTCTTC
14	TRBV2	TRBD1	TRBJ2-7	.	CASSPGQGAYEQYF	TGTGCCAGCAGCCCAGGACAGGGAGCCTACGAGCAGTACTTC
16	TRBV9	.	TRBJ2-1	.	CASSVVAAPTRDEQFF	TGTGCCAGCAGCGTAGTAGCGGCCCCAACCCGGGATGAGCAGTTCTTC
15	TRBV7-9	.	TRBJ2-7	.	CASSLVGSVNYEQYF	TGTGCCAGCAGCTTGGTCGGGTCGGTTAACTACGAGCAGTACTTC
13	TRBV9	.	TRBJ1-2	.	CASSVALTAGYTF	TGTGCCAGCAGCGTAGCCCTGACAGCCGGCTACACCTTC
17	TRBV7-9	.	TRBJ2-3	.	CASSPPRGDSSTDTQYF	TGTGCCAGCAGCCCCCCACGAGGGGACTCTAGCACAGATACGCAGTATTTT
12	TRBV30	.	TRBJ2-2	.	CAWSTGTGELFF	TGTGCCTGGAGCACAGGGACCGGGGAGCTGTTTTTT
16	TRBV6-5	.	TRBJ1-1	.	CASSYSMGLKNTEAFF	TGTGCCAGCAGTTACTCGATGGGGCTTAAGAACACTGAAGCTTTCTTT
16	TRBV9	TRBD1	TRBJ1-2	.	CASSSTMWTGDYGYTF	TGTGCCAGCAGCTCGACGATGTGGACAGGGGACTATGGCTACACCTTC
15	TRBV9	.	TRBJ2-7	.	CASSTGGDGFYEQYF	TGTGCCAGCTCCACGGGCGGGGACGGGTTCTACGAGCAGTACTTC
16	TRBV2	TRBD1	TRBJ2-7	.	CASSGDSGQEFYEQYF	TGTGCCAGCAGTGGCGACTCGGGACAGGAATTCTACGAGCAGTACTTC
14	TRBV10-1	TRBD2	TRBJ2-7	.	CASNRSRDYYEQYF	TGCGCCAGCAACAGATCTAGGGACTATTACGAGCAGTACTTC
20	TRBV6-1	.	TRBJ2-2	.	CASSEFLSWAGESLTGELFF	TGTGCCAGCAGTGAATTCCTGTCTTGGGCAGGGGAGTCCCTCACCGGGGAGCTGTTTTTT
12	TRBV5-5	TRBD1	TRBJ1-1	.	CASSQTGGEAFF	TGTGCCAGCAGCCAAACAGGGGGTGAAGCTTTCTTT
13	TRBV28	TRBD1	TRBJ2-7	.	CATFGTVNYEQYF	TGTGCCACCTTCGGGACAGTGAACTACGAGCAGTACTTC
15	TRBV27	.	TRBJ2-4	.	CASSLSGVAKNIQYF	TGTGCCAGCAGTTTATCAGGGGTAGCCAAAAACATTCAGTACTTC
13	TRBV30	.	TRBJ1-3	.	CAWSEGWGNTIYF	TGTGCCTGGAGTGAGGGCTGGGGAAACACCATATATTTT
15	TRBV5-6	.	TRBJ2-3	.	CASSLEGAGTDTQYF	TGTGCCAGCAGCTTGGAGGGGGCGGGGACAGATACGCAGTATTTT
15	TRBV5-1	TRBD1	TRBJ2-3	.	CASSFTTGDTDTQYF	TGCGCCAGCAGCTTTACAACAGGGGACACAGATACGCAGTATTTT
13	TRBV28	.	TRBJ2-2	.	CASSLAIVGELFF	TGTGCCAGCAGTCTCGCCATAGTCGGGGAGCTGTTTTTT